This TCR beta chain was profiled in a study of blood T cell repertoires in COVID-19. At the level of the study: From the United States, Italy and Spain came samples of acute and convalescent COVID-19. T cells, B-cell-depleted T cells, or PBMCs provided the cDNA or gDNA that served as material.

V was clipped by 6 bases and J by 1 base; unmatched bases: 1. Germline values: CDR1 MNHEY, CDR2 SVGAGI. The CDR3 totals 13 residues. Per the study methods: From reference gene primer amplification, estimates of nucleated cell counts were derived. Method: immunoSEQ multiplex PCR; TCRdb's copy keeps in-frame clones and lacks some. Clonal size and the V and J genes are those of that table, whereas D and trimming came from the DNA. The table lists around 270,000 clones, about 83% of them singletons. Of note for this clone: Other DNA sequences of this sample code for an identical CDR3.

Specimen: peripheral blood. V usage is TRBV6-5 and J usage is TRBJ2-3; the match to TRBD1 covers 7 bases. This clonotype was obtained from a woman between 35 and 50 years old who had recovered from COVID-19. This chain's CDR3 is CASRGTGTDTQYF. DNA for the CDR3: TGTGCCAGCAGGGGGACAGGCACAGATACGCAGTATTTT.